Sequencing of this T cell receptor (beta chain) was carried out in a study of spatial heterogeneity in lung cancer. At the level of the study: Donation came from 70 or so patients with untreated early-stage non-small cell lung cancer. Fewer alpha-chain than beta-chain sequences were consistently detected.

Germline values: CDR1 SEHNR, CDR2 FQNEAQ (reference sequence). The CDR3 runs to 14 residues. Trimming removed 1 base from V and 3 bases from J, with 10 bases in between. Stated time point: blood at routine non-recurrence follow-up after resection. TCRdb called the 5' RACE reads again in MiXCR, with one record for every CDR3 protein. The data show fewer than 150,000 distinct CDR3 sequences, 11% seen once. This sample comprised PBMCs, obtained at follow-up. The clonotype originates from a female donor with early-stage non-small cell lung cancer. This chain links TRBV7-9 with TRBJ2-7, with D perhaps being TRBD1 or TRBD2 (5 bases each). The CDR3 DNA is TGTGCCAGCAGCTTAGGTGAGGGGTTCTACGAGCAGTACTTC. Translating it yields CASSLGEGFYEQYF.